A selection of T cell receptor beta chains follows, all from one sample in a study of CD8 T cells in ankylosing spondylitis. MiXCR was run by TCRdb on the 5' RACE reads, yielding one entry per CDR3 protein. This sample has around 130,000 distinct CDR3 sequences, with more than 15% found just once. Sequencing was performed on blood, either unsorted or a sorted T cell fraction (not recorded which). Receptors were obtained from a male donor with ankylosing spondylitis. The CDR3 runs from the conserved cysteine through the conserved F or W. A D gene is named only where the DNA matches it firmly. Size is stated for part of the rows, as once, few or many counts, or as a class when the clone is expanded.

CDR3 length	D gene	J gene	V gene	clone size	CDR3 DNA	CDR3 protein
13	TRBD2	TRBJ2-5	TRBV12-3/TRBV12-4	-	TGTGCCAGCAGTTGGCTAGCGGCGGAGACCCAGTACTTC	CASSWLAAETQYF
13	TRBD2	TRBJ2-7	TRBV20-1	-	TGCAGTGCCAAACTAGCGCTCTCCTACGAGCAGTACTTC	CSAKLALSYEQYF
17	TRBD1	TRBJ2-6	TRBV6-2/TRBV6-3	-	TGTGCCAGCAAGAGGGACAGGGGATATGCTGGGGCCAACGTCCTGACTTTC	CASKRDRGYAGANVLTF
16	-	TRBJ2-3	TRBV7-9	few	TGTGCCAGCAGCCTCAGGGGGGGCCGATACACAGATACGCAGTATTTT	CASSLRGGRYTDTQYF
14	-	TRBJ2-1	TRBV2	once	TGTGCCAGCAGTGAAGCGCCAGGGTACAATGAGCAGTTCTTC	CASSEAPGYNEQFF
14	TRBD2	TRBJ2-1	TRBV27	-	TGTGCCAGCAGTTTACTAGCGGGCCACAATGAGCAGTTCTTC	CASSLLAGHNEQFF
17	-	TRBJ2-4	TRBV3-1	-	TGTGCCAGCAGCCAAGATTACGACGGTTTGGCCAAAAACATTCAGTACTTC	CASSQDYDGLAKNIQYF
18	-	TRBJ2-2	TRBV27	-	TGTGCCAGCAGTTTAATAGCTTATACGTTCGCGAACACCGGGGAGCTGTTTTTT	CASSLIAYTFANTGELFF
17	TRBD1	TRBJ2-1	TRBV18	-	TGTGCCAGCTCACCAGGGACAGACTTTTTATCCTACAATGAGCAGTTCTTC	CASSPGTDFLSYNEQFF
15	TRBD2	TRBJ2-1	TRBV29-1	many	TGCAGCGCCCGGGGGGGCTCTAGCTCCTACAATGAGCAGTTCTTC	CSARGGSSSYNEQFF
16	TRBD1	TRBJ2-1	TRBV24-1	-	TGTGCCACCAGTGACAGGACAGGGGAGGCTCACGGTGAGCAGTTCTTC	CATSDRTGEAHGEQFF
15	-	TRBJ1-2	TRBV15	few	TGTGCCACCAGACCTGGGCTGATATTTGTCTATGGCTACACCTTC	CATRPGLIFVYGYTF
12	-	TRBJ2-7	TRBV24-1	-	TGTGCCACCAGTGATTACAGCTACGAGCAGTACTTC	CATSDYSYEQYF
14	-	TRBJ2-7	TRBV7-9	few	TGTGCCAGCAGCCCCGTAGGCCACTCCTACGAGCAGTACTTC	CASSPVGHSYEQYF
18	TRBD1	TRBJ2-6	TRBV4-1	-	TGCGCCAGCAGCCAAGTTTGGACAGGGGGTTTTGGGGCCAACGTCCTGACTTTC	CASSQVWTGGFGANVLTF
14	-	TRBJ2-4	TRBV5-6	medium-sized	TGTGCCAGCAGCTCCCTGGGGGCCAAAAACATTCAGTACTTC	CASSSLGAKNIQYF
16	-	TRBJ2-7	TRBV7-8	few	TGTGCCAGCAGCTTAGGATCTGGAGATGCCTTTCGCGAGCAGTACTTC	CASSLGSGDAFREQYF
14	-	TRBJ2-7	TRBV10-3	-	TGTGCCATCAGGCAATCGACAGATACCTACGAGCAGTACTTC	CAIRQSTDTYEQYF
17	-	TRBJ2-1	TRBV7-9	-	TGTGCCAGCAGCTCCTCCGGGCCCTCTAGCTCCTACAATGAGCAGTTCTTC	CASSSSGPSSSYNEQFF
11	-	TRBJ2-5	TRBV12-3/TRBV12-4	many	TGTGCCAGCAGTACGGGGCTCTCCCAGTACTTC	CASSTGLSQYF
14	-	TRBJ2-7	TRBV20-1	-	TGCAGTGCTAGAGTTACTAGCCCAACCTACGAGCAGTACTTC	CSARVTSPTYEQYF
15	-	TRBJ1-1	TRBV27	few	TGTGCCAGCAGTTCCCTGGTGGTGGGGAACACTGAAGCTTTCTTT	CASSSLVVGNTEAFF
12	TRBD1	TRBJ2-1	TRBV29-1	-	TGCAGCGTCAAACAGGGGGAGGCTGAGCAGTTCTTC	CSVKQGEAEQFF
16	TRBD1	TRBJ2-1	TRBV2	-	TGTGCCAGCCTAGGAATTGACAGGGGGCCTTTATGGGAGCAGTTCTTC	CASLGIDRGPLWEQFF
15	-	TRBJ1-1	TRBV18	-	TGTGCCAGCTCACCGGCACACTACATGAACACTGAAGCTTTCTTT	CASSPAHYMNTEAFF
13	TRBD1	TRBJ1-2	TRBV9	few	TGTGCCAGCAGCGTGCGACAGGGATCTGGCTACACCTTC	CASSVRQGSGYTF
14	-	TRBJ1-5	TRBV27	-	TGTGCCAGCAGTTCCGGGTATAGCAATCAGCCCCAGCATTTT	CASSSGYSNQPQHF
12	-	TRBJ2-7	TRBV2	-	TGTGCCAGCAGGAGCGTATCCTACGAGCAGTACTTC	CASRSVSYEQYF
15	-	TRBJ2-1	TRBV20-1	-	TGCAGTGCTAGACTCTTCACGGGCTCCTACAATGAGCAGTTCTTC	CSARLFTGSYNEQFF
16	-	TRBJ2-1	TRBV4-3	-	TGCGCCAGCAGCCAAGGCCCAGCAGCGATCTACAATGAGCAGTTCTTC	CASSQGPAAIYNEQFF
13	-	TRBJ2-7	TRBV28	-	TGTGCCAGCCAGACCGGCAGCTCCTACGAGCAGTACTTC	CASQTGSSYEQYF
16	TRBD1	TRBJ2-1	TRBV4-2	-	TGTGCCAGCAAAATACAGGGGGCAGGTTTGTACAATGAGCAGTTCTTC	CASKIQGAGLYNEQFF
12	-	TRBJ1-6	TRBV20-1	-	TGCAGTGCTAGCGAGGGGAATTCACCCCTCCACTTT	CSASEGNSPLHF
15	TRBD2	TRBJ2-1	TRBV12-3/TRBV12-4	few	TGTGCCAGCCAGAGACAGGGACTAGCGAGGAATGAGCAGTTCTTC	CASQRQGLARNEQFF
17	-	TRBJ2-1	TRBV7-6	few	TGTGCCAGCAGCAAAGAGGCAGGAAGCGTTGCTTACAATGAGCAGTTCTTC	CASSKEAGSVAYNEQFF
14	-	TRBJ1-2	TRBV6-2/TRBV6-3	-	TGTGCCAGCAGCGCCGCCGGGACATATTATGGCTACACCTTC	CASSAAGTYYGYTF
13	-	TRBJ2-1	TRBV5-6	few	TGTGCCAGCAGCCCTTATGGAGGTCCCGAGCAGTTCTTC	CASSPYGGPEQFF